This T cell receptor beta chain was recorded in a study of vaccination and CD4 T cells after COVID-19 (dated by TCRdb to the early 2020s). About the full investigation: Six males and four females were included in the convalescent cohort, with two Hispanic individuals, seven Caucasians, two Asians and one multiracial person represented. Participants received two doses of either the Pfizer-BioNTech BNT162b2 vaccine (n=8) or the Moderna mRNA-1273 vaccine (n=2). Post-COVID blood samples from convalescent patients were collected a median of around 110 days after diagnosis, with a range of 35 to 161 days. Post-vaccine blood samples were collected a median of about 66 days after the second vaccine dose, ranging from 14 to 241 days. Overlapping spike peptide pools from SARS-CoV-2 and from the common cold coronaviruses HCoV-NL63, HCoV-OC43 and HCoV-229E were used as culture stimuli. As controls, cultures received a CEFX viral epitope pool (the positive control), an HIV-1 Nef peptide pool (the negative control), or no peptide at all. The spike-specific CD4+ TCR repertoire was compared before and after mRNA vaccination in about nine COVID-19 convalescent patients and a handful of infection-naive healthy vaccine recipients. In an earlier paper using these donors, memory CD4+ T cell crossreactivity between SARS-CoV-2 and common cold coronavirus spike proteins was assessed at the TCR clonotype level.

Including cysteine and phenylalanine, the CDR3 has 18 amino acids. The only DNA kept is the CDR3, 54 bases in frame from the first base. Per the germline V gene, MNHNS is the CDR1 and SASEGT is the CDR2. The full study reports these points: The median count of SARS-CoV-2-reactive clonotypes went up from 21 after infection to a few dozen after vaccination, although the change was not significant. Of the vaccine-specific clones in convalescent patients, 304 of 307, or nearly all, reacted only to SARS-CoV-2 spike and did not cross-react with common cold coronaviruses. The number of convalescent patients in the study was relatively small, and the study did not examine early timepoints following natural infection. In convalescent patients, a median roughly 87% of post-vaccine SARS-CoV-2-reactive clones were detected only after vaccination, suggesting vaccine-specific priming.

As for this clonotype: Its binding antigen is unknown. No base quality values were provided; no much bigger clone lies one nucleotide off.

The library was produced with PCR. DNA from cultured CD4+ T cells was subjected to TCR sequencing with the Oncomine TCR Beta short-read assay at the Johns Hopkins FTIC core. The QIAamp micro DNA kit was used to extract genomic DNA from the cultured CD4+ T cells. Oncomine TCR Beta libraries made from cultured CD4+ T cells were pooled using unique dual indexes and sequenced on an Illumina iSeq 100. The authors processed their data as follows. Non-productive sequences were removed, and CDR3s not starting with C, not ending with F or W, or shorter than 7 amino acids were discarded. The MANAFEST web application was used to identify antigen-specific clonotypes by comparing peptide-stimulated wells against reference wells and other culture wells. Positive clones required FDR below 0.05, an odds ratio above 5, and productive frequency above 0.1% in at least two of three replicate wells. A clonotype counted as cross-reactive if it showed significant expansion both in the SARS-CoV-2 spike wells and in at least one common cold coronavirus spike condition. CDR3 homology was assessed with Levenshtein distances (stringdist) and unrooted phylogenetic trees (ape) in R version 3.6.1. TCRdb handled the public reads itself, with Q25 trimming in fastp and clone calling in MiXCR, and kept productive beta chains. Duplicate CDR3 protein sequences are folded into a single record with the most common DNA and genes. The V and J calls reflect TCRdb's pipeline rather than the authors' work. The sample table shows roughly 7,000 distinct CDR3 sequences, and approximately 70% are seen once. The ten largest clones take up roughly 36% of the sample.

Taken with the paper, the label for treatment or condition translates to: approximately nine-day PBMC culture with coronavirus spike peptide pools or control peptides (ViraFEST assay). CD4+ T cells from unexposed donors were collected before the COVID-19 pandemic (2011-2018). The study used the ViraFEST assay, which expanded antigen-specific T cells with peptide pools and then identified expanded clonotypes by TCR sequencing. PBMCs were cultured at two million per well in IMDM supplemented with approximately 4.7% human AB serum and around 9.5 IU/ml IL-2, with 9.5 to 10 ug/ml peptide pools added. On days 3 and 7, half of the culture medium was replaced with fresh IL-2-containing medium. CD4+ T cells were isolated after roughly 9 days of culture through negative selection using the EasySep CD4+ T cell isolation kit. Unexposed donor CD4+ T cells were tested for reactivity to SARS-CoV-2 S and N and four common cold coronavirus spike pools, as cell number allowed. Ficoll-Paque Plus gradient centrifugation was used to isolate PBMCs from whole blood, and the isolated PBMCs were then either used fresh or cryopreserved at -140C. Each culture condition was generally run in triplicate wells. Leukapheresis product for the unexposed donors was bought commercially.

Recombination joined TRBV6-1 with TRBJ2-5; 12 central nucleotides agree with TRBD1. The J call is doubtful: the DNA matches TRBJ2-7 better. Sequencing was performed on CD4+ T cells from blood, cultured in vitro. This receptor was taken from a human donor in good health. DNA sequence: TGTGCCAGCAGTCGGCCGGGACAGGGGGCGTTCGGGGCGGGCGAGCAGTACTTC. This translates into CASSRPGQGAFGAGEQYF.